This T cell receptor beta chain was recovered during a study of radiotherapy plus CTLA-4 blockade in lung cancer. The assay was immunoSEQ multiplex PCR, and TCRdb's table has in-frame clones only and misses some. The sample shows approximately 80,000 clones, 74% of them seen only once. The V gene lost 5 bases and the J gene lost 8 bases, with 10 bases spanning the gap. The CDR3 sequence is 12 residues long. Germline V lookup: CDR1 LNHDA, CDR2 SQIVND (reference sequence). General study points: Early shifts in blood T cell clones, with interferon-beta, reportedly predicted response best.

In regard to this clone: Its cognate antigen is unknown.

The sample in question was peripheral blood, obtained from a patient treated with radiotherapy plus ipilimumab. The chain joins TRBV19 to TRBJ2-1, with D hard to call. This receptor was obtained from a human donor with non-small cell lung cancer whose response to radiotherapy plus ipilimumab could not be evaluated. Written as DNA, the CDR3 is TGTGCCAGTAGTGTAGGGCCCTATGAGCAGTTCTTC. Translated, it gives CASSVGPYEQFF. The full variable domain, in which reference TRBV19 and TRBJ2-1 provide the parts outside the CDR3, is DGGITQSPKYLFRKEGQNVTLSCEQNLNHDAMYWYRQDPGQGLRLIYYSQIVNDFQKGDIAEGYSVSREKKESFPLTVTSAQKNPTAFYLCASSVGPYEQFFGPGTRLTVL.